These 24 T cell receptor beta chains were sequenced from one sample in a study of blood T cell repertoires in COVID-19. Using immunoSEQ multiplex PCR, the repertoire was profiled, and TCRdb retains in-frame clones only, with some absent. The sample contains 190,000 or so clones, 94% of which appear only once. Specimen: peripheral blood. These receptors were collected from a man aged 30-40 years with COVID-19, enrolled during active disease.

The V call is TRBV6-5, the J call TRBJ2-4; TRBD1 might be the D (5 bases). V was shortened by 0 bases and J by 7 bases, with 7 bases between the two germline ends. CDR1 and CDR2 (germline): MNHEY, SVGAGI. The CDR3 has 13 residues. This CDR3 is CASSYSQGNIQYF. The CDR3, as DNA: TGTGCCAGCAGTTACTCTCAGGGTAACATTCAGTACTTC.

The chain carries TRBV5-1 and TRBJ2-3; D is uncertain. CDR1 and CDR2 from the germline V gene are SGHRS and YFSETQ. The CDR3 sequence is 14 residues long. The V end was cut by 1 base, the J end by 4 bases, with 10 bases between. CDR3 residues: CASSLSVLPDTQYF. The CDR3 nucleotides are TGCGCCAGCAGCTTGTCGGTCTTACCAGATACGCAGTATTTT.

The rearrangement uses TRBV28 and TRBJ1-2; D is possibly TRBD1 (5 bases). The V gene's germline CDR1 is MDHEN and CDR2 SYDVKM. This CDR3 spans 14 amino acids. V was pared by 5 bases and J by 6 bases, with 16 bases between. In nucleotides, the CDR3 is TGTGCCAGCAGTACCCTGACAGCGAGAGATGGCTACACCTTC. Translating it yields CASSTLTARDGYTF.

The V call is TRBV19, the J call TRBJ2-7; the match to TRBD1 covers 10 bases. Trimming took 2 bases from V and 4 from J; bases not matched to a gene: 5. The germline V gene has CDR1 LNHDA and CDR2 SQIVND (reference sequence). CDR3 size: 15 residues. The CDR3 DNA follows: TGTGCCAGTAGTATATGGACAGGGGGGAATTACGAGCAGTACTTC. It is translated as CASSIWTGGNYEQYF. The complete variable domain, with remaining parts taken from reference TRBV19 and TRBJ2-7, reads DGGITQSPKYLFRKEGQNVTLSCEQNLNHDAMYWYRQDPGQGLRLIYYSQIVNDFQKGDIAEGYSVSREKKESFPLTVTSAQKNPTAFYLCASSIWTGGNYEQYFGPGTRLTVT.

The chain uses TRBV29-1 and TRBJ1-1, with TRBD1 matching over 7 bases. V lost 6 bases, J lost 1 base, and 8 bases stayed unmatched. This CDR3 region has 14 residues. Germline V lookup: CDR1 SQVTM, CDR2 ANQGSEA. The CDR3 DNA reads TGCAGCGTCGAGGGGACAGACCGGAACACTGAAGCTTTCTTT. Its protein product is CSVEGTDRNTEAFF.

CDR3 sequence (DNA): TGTGCCAGTAGTGGCTGGGACACAATGAACACTGAAGCTTTCTTT. Its protein product is CASSGWDTMNTEAFF. V and J are TRBV19 and TRBJ1-1, with D possibly matching TRBD1 (6 bases). Germline values: CDR1 LNHDA, CDR2 SQIVND (reference sequence). The CDR3 totals 15 residues. Between the trimmed V and J ends, which lost 5 bases and 0 bases, there was a span of 13 bases.

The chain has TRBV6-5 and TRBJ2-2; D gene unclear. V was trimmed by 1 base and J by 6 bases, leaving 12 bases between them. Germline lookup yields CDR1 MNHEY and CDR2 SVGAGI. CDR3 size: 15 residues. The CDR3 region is CASSYYQNRAGELFF. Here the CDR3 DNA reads TGTGCCAGCAGTTACTATCAAAACCGAGCCGGGGAGCTGTTTTTT.

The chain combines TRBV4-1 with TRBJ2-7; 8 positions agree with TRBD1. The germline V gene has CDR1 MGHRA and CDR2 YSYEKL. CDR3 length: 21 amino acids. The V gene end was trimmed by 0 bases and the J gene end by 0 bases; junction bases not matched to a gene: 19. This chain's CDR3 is CASSQDLYVGQENANSYEQYF. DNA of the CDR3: TGCGCCAGCAGCCAAGATTTATATGTGGGACAGGAAAACGCTAACTCCTACGAGCAGTACTTC.

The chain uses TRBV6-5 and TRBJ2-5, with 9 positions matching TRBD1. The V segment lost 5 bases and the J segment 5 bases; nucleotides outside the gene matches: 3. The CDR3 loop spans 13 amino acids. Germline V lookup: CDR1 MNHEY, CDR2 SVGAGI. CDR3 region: CASSRDRAETQYF. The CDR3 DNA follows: TGTGCCAGCAGTCGGGACAGGGCTGAGACCCAGTACTTC.

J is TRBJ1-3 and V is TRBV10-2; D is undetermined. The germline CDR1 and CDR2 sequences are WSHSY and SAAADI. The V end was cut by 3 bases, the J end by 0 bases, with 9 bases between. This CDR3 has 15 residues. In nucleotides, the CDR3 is TGCGCCAGCAGTGATGCGTCTTACTCTGGAAACACCATATATTTT. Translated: CASSDASYSGNTIYF.

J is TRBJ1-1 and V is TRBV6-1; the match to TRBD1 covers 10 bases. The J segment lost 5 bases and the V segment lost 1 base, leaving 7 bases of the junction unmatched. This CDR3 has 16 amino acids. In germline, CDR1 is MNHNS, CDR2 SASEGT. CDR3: CASSEEGTGVRTEAFF. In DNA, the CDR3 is TGTGCCAGCAGTGAAGAGGGGACAGGGGTACGGACTGAAGCTTTCTTT.

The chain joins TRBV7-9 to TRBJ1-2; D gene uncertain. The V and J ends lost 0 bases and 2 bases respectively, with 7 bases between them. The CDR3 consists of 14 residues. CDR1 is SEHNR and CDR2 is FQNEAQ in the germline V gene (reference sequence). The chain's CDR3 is CASSLAPRNYGYTF. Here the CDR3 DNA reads TGTGCCAGCAGCTTAGCCCCCAGAAACTATGGCTACACCTTC.

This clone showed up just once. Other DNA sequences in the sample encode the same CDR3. CDR3 in amino acids: CASSLQGSNSPLHF. The DNA for the CDR3 is TGTGCCAGCAGTCTCCAGGGGTCTAATTCACCCCTCCACTTT. The rearrangement joins TRBV6-5 to TRBJ1-6; the D gene is possibly TRBD1 (6 bases). CDR1 MNHEY and CDR2 SVGAGI come from the germline V gene. This CDR3 region has 14 residues. V was shortened by 5 bases and J by 6 bases, with 11 bases between the two germline ends.

Here the CDR3 DNA reads TGTGCCAGCCATGGACAGGGGGTGTCAATATATTTT. This translates into CASHGQGVSIYF. The V call is TRBV9, the J call TRBJ1-3; 10 bases fit TRBD1. V lost 7 bases, J lost 13 bases, and 8 bases stayed unmatched. CDR3 length: 12 residues. The germline CDR1 and CDR2 sequences are SGDLS and YYNGEE. The whole variable domain, filled in from reference TRBV9 and TRBJ1-3, reads DSGVTQTPKHLITATGQRVTLRCSPRSGDLSVYWYQQSLDQGLQFLIQYYNGEERAKGNILERFSAQQFPDLHSELNLSSLELGDSALYFCASHGQGVSIYFGEGSWLTVV.

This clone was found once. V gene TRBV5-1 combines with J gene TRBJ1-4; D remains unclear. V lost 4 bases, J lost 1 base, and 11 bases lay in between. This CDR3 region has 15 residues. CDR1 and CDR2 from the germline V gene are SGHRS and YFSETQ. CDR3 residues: CASSPHAGTNEKLFF. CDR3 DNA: TGCGCCAGCAGCCCCCACGCCGGAACTAATGAAAAACTGTTTTTT.

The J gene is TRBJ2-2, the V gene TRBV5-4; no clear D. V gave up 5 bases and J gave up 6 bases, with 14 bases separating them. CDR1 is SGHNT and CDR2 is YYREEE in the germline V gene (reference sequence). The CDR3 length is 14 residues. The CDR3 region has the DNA TGTGCCAGCAGTCCTATTACCCCCGCCGGGGAGCTGTTTTTT. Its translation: CASSPITPAGELFF.

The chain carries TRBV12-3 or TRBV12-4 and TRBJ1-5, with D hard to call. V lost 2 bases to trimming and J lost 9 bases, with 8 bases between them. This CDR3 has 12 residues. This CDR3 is CASSLISWPQHF. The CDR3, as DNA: TGTGCCAGCAGTTTAATATCGTGGCCCCAGCATTTT.

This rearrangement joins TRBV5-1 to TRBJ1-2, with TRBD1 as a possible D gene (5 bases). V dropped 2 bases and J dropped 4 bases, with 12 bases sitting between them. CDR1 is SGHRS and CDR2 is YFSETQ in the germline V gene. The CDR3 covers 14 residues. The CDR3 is CASSLGAGSYGYTF. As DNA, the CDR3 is TGCGCCAGCAGCTTAGGGGCCGGGAGCTATGGCTACACCTTC.

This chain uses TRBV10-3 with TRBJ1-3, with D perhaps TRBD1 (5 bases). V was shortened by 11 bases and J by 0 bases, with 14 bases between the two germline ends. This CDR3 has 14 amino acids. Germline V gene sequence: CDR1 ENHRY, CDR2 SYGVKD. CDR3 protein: CASRVQGSGNTIYF. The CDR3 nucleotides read TGTGCCTCCAGGGTCCAGGGCTCTGGAAACACCATATATTTT.

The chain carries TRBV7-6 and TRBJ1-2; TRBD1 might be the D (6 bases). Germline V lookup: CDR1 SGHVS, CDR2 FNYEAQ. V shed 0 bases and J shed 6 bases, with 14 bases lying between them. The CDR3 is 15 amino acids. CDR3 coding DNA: TGTGCCAGCAGCTTAGCTCAGGGGTATATCCATGGCTACACCTTC. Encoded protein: CASSLAQGYIHGYTF.

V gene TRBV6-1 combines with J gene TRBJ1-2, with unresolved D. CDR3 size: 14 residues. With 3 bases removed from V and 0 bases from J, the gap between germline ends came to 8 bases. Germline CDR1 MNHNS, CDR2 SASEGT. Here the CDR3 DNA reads TGTGCCAGCAGTGAGGGTGGAGCTAACTATGGCTACACCTTC. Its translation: CASSEGGANYGYTF.

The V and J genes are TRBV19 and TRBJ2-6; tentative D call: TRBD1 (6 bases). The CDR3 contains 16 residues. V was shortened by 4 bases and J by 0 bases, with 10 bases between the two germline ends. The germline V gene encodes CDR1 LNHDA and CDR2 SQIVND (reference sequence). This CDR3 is CASSKKGGSGANVLTF. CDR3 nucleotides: TGTGCCAGTAGTAAAAAAGGGGGCTCTGGGGCCAACGTCCTGACTTTC.

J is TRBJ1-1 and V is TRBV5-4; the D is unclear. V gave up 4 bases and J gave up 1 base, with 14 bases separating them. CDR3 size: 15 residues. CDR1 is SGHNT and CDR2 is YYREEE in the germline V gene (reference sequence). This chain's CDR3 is CASSPRTGKNTEAFF. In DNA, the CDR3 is TGTGCCAGCAGCCCTAGGACGGGGAAGAACACTGAAGCTTTCTTT. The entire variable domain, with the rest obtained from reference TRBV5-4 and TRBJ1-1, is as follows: ETGVTQSPTHLIKTRGQQVTLRCSSQSGHNTVSWYQQALGQGPQFIFQYYREEENGRGNFPPRFSGLQFPNYSSELNVNALELDDSALYLCASSPRTGKNTEAFFGQGTRLTVV.

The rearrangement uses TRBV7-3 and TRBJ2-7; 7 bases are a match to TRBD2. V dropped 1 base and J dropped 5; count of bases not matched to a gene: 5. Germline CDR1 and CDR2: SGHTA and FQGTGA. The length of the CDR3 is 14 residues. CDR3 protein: CASSLNGGTDEQYF. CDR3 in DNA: TGTGCCAGCAGCTTAAACGGGGGGACCGACGAGCAGTACTTC.